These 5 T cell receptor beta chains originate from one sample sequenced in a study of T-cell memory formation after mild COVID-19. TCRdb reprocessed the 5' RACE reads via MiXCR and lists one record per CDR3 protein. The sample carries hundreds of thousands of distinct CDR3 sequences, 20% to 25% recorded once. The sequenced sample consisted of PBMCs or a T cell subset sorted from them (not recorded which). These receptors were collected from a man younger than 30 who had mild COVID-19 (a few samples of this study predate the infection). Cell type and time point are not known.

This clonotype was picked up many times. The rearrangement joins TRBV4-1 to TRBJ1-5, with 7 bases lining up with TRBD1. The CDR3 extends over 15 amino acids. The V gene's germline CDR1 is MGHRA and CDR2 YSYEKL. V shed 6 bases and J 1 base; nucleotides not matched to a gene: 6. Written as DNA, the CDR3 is TGCGCCAGCAGTCGGCAGGGGGGGAGCAATCAGCCCCAGCATTTT. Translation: CASSRQGGSNQPQHF.

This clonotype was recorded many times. The CDR3 protein is CASSYSWERNTEAFF. CDR3 coding DNA: TGTGCCAGCAGTTACTCGTGGGAAAGGAACACTGAAGCTTTCTTT. The V call is TRBV6-5, the J call TRBJ1-1, with D uncertain. V was clipped by 0 bases and J by 1 base, with 9 bases between them. CDR1 and CDR2 from the germline V gene are MNHEY and SVGAGI. The CDR3 spans 15 residues.

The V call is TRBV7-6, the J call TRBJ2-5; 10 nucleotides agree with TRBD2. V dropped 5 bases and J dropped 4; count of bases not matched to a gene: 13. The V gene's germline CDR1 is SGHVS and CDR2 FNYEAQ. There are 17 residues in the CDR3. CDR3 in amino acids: CASSRTRRAGGRETQYF. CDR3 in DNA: TGTGCCAGCAGCCGAACCCGTAGAGCGGGGGGGCGAGAGACCCAGTACTTC.

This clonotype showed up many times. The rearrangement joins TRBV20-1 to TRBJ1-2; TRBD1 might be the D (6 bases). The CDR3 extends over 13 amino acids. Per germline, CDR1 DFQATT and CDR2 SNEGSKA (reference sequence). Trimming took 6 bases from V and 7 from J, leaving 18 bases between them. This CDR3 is CSAPRGARGGYTF. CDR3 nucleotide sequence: TGCAGTGCGCCCCGGGGGGCTCGGGGTGGCTACACCTTC.

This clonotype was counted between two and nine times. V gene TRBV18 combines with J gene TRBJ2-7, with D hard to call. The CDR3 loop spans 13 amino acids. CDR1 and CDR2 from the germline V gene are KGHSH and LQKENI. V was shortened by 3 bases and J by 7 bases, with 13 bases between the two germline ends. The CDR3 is CASSPPQRSEQYF. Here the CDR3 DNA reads TGTGCCAGCTCACCCCCGCAGAGGAGTGAGCAGTACTTC.